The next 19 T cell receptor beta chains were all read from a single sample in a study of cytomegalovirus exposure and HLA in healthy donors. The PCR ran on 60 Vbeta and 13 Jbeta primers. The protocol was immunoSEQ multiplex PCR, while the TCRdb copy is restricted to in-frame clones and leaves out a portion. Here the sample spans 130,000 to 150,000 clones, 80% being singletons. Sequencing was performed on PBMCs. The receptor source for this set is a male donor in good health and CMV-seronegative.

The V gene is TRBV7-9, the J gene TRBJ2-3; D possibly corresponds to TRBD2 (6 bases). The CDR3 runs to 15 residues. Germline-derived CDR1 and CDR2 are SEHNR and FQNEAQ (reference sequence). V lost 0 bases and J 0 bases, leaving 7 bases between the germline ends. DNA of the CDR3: TGTGCCAGCAGCTTAGCCGGGGGAAGCACAGATACGCAGTATTTT. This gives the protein CASSLAGGSTDTQYF.

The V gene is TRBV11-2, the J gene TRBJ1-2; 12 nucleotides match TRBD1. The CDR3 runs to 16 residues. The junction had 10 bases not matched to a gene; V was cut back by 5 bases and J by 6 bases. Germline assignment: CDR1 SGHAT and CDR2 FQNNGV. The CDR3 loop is CASSLTSGQGANGYTF. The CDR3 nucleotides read TGTGCCAGCAGCCTTACATCGGGACAGGGGGCTAATGGCTACACCTTC.

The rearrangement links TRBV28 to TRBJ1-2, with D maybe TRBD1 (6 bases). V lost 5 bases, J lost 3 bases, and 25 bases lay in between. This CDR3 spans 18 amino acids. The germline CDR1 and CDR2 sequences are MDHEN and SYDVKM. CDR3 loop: CASSTLGGTSDLDYGYTF. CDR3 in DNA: TGTGCCAGCAGTACCCTAGGGGGAACGTCGGATTTAGACTATGGCTACACCTTC.

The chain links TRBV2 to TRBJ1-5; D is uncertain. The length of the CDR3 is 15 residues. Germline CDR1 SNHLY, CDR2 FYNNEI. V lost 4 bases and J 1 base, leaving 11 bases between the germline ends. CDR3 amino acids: CASSGRGQSNQPQHF. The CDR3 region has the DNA TGTGCCAGCAGTGGGAGAGGGCAGAGCAATCAGCCCCAGCATTTT.

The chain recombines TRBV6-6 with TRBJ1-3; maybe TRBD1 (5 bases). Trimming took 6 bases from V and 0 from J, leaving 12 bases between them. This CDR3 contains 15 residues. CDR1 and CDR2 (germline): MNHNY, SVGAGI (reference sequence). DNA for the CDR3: TGTGCCAGCAGATCGGGGGGGAACTCTGGAAACACCATATATTTT. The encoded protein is CASRSGGNSGNTIYF.

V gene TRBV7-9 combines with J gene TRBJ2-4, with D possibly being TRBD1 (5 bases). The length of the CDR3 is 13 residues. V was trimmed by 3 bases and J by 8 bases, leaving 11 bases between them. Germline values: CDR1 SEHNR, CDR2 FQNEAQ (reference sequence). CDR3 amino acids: CASSFQGEDIQYF. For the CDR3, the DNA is TGTGCCAGCAGCTTCCAGGGTGAGGACATTCAGTACTTC.

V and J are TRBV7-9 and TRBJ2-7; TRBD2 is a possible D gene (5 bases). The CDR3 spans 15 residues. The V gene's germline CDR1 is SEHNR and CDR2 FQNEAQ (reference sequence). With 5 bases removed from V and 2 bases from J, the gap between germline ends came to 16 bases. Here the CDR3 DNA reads TGTGCCAGCAGCATCATAGGACGGGATACCTACGAGCAGTACTTC. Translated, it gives CASSIIGRDTYEQYF.

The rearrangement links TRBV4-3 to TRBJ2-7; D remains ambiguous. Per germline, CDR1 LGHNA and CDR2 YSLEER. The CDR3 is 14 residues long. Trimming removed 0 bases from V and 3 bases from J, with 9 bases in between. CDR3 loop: CASSQDTSLYEQYF. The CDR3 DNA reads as TGCGCCAGCAGCCAAGATACTTCCCTCTACGAGCAGTACTTC.

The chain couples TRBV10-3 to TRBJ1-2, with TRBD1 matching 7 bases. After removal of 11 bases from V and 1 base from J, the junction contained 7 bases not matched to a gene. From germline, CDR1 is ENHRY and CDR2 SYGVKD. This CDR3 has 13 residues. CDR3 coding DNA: TGTGCCTTACAGGGGAGACTTAACTATGGCTACACCTTC. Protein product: CALQGRLNYGYTF.

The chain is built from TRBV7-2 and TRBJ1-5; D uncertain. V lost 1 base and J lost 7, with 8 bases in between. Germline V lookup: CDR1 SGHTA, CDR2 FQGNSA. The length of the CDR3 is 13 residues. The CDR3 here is CASSLGENQPQHF. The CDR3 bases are TGTGCCAGCAGCTTAGGGGAGAACCAGCCCCAGCATTTT.

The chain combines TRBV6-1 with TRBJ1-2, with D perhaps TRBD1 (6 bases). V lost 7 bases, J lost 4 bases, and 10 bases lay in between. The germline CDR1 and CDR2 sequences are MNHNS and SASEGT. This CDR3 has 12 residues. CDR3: CASTGQTYGYTF. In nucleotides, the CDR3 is TGTGCCAGCACTGGACAGACCTATGGCTACACCTTC.

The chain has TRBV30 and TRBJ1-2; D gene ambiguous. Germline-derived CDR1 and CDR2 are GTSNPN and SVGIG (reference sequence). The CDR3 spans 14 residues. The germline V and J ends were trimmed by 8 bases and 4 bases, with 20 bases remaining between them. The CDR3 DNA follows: TGTGCCCTAATCGGTGCCCTCCGGGGCTATGGCTACACCTTC. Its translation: CALIGALRGYGYTF.

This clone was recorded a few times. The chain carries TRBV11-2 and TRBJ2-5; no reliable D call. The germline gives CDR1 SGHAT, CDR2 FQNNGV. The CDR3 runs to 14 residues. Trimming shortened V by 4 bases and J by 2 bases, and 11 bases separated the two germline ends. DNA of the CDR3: TGTGCCAGCAGCTCGACACCACGACAAGAGACCCAGTACTTC. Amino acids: CASSSTPRQETQYF.

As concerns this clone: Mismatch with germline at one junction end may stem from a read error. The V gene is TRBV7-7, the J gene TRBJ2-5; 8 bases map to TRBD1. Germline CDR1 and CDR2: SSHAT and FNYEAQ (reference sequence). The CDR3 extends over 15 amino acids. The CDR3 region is CASSSDPTGEETQYF. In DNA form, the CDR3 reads TGTGCTAGCAGCTCTGACCCGACAGGGGAAGAGACCCAGTACTTC. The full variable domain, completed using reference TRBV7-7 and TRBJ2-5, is GAGVSQSPRYKVTKRGQDVTLRCDPISSHATLYWYQQALGQGPEFLTYFNYEAQPDKSGLPSDRFSAERPEGSISTLTIQRTEQRDSAMYRCASSSDPTGEETQYFGPGTRLLVL.

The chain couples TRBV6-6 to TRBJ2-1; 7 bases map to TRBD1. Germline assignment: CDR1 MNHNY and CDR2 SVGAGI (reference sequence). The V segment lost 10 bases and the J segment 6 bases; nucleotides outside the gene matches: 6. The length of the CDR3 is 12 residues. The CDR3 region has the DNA TGTGCCACCCTGGGACAGCCCAATGAGCAGTTCTTC. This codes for CATLGQPNEQFF.

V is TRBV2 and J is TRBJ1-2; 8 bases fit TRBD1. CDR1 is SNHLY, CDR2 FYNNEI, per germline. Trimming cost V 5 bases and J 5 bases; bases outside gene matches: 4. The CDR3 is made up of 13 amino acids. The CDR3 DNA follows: TGTGCCAGCAGTCAGACAGGGGAATATGGCTACACCTTC. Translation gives CASSQTGEYGYTF.

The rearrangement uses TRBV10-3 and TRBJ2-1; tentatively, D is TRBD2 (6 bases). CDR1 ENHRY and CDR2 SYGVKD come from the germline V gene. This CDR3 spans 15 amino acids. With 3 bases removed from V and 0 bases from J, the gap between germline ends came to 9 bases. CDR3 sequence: CAISDGGDSYNEQFF. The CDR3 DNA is TGTGCCATCAGTGATGGCGGGGACTCCTACAATGAGCAGTTCTTC.

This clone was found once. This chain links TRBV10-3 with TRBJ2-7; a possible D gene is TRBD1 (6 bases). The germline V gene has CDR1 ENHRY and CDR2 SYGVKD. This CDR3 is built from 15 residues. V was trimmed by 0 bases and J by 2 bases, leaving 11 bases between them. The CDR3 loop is CAISESGTPTYEQYF. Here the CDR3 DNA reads TGTGCCATCAGTGAGTCCGGGACACCGACCTACGAGCAGTACTTC.

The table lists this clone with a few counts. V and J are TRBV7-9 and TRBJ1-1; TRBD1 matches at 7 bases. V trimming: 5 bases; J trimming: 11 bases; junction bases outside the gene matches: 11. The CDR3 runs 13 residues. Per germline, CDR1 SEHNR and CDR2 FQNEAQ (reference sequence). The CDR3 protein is CASSTPTGRGAFF. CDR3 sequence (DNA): TGTGCCAGCAGCACCCCGACAGGGCGTGGGGCTTTCTTT. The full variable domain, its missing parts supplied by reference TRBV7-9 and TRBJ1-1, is DTGVSQNPRHKITKRGQNVTFRCDPISEHNRLYWYRQTLGQGPEFLTYFQNEAQLEKSRLLSDRFSAERPKGSFSTLEIQRTEQGDSAMYLCASSTPTGRGAFFGQGTRLTVV.